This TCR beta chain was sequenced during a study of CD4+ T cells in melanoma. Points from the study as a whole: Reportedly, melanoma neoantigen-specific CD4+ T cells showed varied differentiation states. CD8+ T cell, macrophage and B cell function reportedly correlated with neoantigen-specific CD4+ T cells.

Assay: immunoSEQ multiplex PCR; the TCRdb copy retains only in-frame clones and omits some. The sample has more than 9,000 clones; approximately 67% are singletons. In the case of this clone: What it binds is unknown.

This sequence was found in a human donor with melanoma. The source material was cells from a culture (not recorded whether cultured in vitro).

The DNA of the CDR3 is TGTGCCAGCAGTTACTCGAAGGGGAGTAATGAAAAACTGTTTTTT. Translating it yields CASSYSKGSNEKLFF. This chain links TRBV6-6 with TRBJ1-4; the D gene is possibly TRBD1 (5 bases). From germline, CDR1 is MNHNY and CDR2 SVGAGI (reference sequence). The CDR3 totals 15 residues. The V end lost 0 bases, the J end lost 4 bases, and 9 bases lay between the germline ends.